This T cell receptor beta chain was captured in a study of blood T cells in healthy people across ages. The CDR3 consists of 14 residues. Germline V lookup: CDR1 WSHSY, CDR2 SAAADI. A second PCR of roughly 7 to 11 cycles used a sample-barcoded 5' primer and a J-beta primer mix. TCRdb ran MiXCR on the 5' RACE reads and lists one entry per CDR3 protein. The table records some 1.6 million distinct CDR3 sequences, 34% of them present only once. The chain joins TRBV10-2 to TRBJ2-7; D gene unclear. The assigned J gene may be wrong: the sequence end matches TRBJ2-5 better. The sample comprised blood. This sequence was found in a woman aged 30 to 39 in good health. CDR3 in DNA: TGCGCCAGCAGCTTTGGCCGGATGGGAGAGACCCAGTACTTC. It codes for CASSFGRMGETQYF.